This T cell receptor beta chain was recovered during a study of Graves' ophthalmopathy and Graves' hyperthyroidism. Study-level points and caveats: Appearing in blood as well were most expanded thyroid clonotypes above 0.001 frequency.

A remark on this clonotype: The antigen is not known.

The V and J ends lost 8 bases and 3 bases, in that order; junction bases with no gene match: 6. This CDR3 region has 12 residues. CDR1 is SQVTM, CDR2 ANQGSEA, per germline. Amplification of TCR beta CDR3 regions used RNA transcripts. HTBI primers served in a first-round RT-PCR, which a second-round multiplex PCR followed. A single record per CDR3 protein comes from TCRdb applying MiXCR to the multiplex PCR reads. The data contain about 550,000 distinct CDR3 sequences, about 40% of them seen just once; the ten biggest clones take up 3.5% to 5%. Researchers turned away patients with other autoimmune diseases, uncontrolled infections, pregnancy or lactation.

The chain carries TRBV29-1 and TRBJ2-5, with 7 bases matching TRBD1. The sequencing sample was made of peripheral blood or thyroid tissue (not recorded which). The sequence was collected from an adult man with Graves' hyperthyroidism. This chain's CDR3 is CSSGTAEETQYF. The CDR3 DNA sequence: TGCAGCTCCGGGACAGCCGAAGAGACCCAGTACTTC.